The entry that follows covers one TCR beta chain sequence. This sample is part of a study of glioma-infiltrating T cells after dendritic cell vaccination. Background on the study: Glioblastoma patients came from Phase I and II dendritic cell vaccination trials. At biweekly intervals, patients got three intradermal dendritic cell vaccine injections.

Germline CDR1 reads LNHDA; CDR2 reads SQIVND (reference sequence). The CDR3 loop spans 13 amino acids. The V and J ends lost 9 bases and 4 bases, in that order; junction bases with no gene match: 4. The time point: after dendritic cell vaccination, including at tumor progression/relapse. Fresh-frozen tumor tissue and more than two years of survival data were available for all. Amplification used 60 V beta primers and 13 J beta primers. Generated by immunoSEQ multiplex PCR, the TCRdb table keeps only in-frame clones and is missing some. The table has fewer than 85,000 clones, around 87% seen once. This specimen was blood, taken after dendritic cell vaccination. The J gene is TRBJ2-3, the V gene TRBV19; 10 bases map to TRBD1. This TCR derives from a human donor with glioblastoma. CDR3 DNA: TGTGCCAGCTCAGACAGGGGGCCAGATACGCAGTATTTT. It is translated as CASSDRGPDTQYF. The whole variable domain, remainder taken from reference TRBV19 and TRBJ2-3, is DGGITQSPKYLFRKEGQNVTLSCEQNLNHDAMYWYRQDPGQGLRLIYYSQIVNDFQKGDIAEGYSVSREKKESFPLTVTSAQKNPTAFYLCASSDRGPDTQYFGPGTRLTVL.